These T cell receptor beta chains were read from a single sample in a study of Graves' ophthalmopathy and Graves' hyperthyroidism. A single record per CDR3 protein comes from TCRdb applying MiXCR to the multiplex PCR reads. The repertoire consists of about 550,000 distinct CDR3 sequences, with less than 45% occurring once and the leading ten covering roughly 4%. The sample taken for sequencing was peripheral blood or thyroid tissue (not recorded which). The receptors stem from an adult man with Graves' hyperthyroidism. Each CDR3 is given with its conserved first and last residue. A D gene is named only where the DNA matches it firmly. Clone size appears in some rows only: once, few, many, or a class for an expanded clone.

j_call d_call clone_size v_call cdr3_aa cdr3_nt
TRBJ1-5 - - TRBV7-9 CASSLDGGLQPQHF TGTGCCAGCAGTTTGGACGGAGGACTCCAGCCCCAGCATTTT
TRBJ2-7 TRBD2 - TRBV12-3/TRBV12-4 CASSLGLAVTYEQYF TGTGCCAGCAGTTTGGGACTAGCGGTTACCTACGAGCAGTACTTC
TRBJ2-1 TRBD1 - TRBV7-9 CATSHGTDPNEQFF TGTGCCACCAGCCATGGGACAGACCCCAATGAGCAGTTCTTC
TRBJ2-5 - many TRBV29-1 CSALRQQETQYF TGCAGCGCCCTCCGCCAGCAAGAGACCCAGTACTTC
TRBJ1-2 - many TRBV2 CASSDSQSGYTF TGTGCCAGCAGCGACTCGCAGAGCGGCTACACCTTC
TRBJ2-7 - many TRBV7-8 CASSSGPSAKQYF TGTGCCAGCAGCTCAGGACCTTCAGCGAAACAGTACTTC
TRBJ1-5 TRBD1 - TRBV7-8 CASSFGTGNYQPQHF TGTGCCAGCAGCTTCGGGACAGGGAATTATCAGCCCCAGCATTTT
TRBJ1-5 - many TRBV12-3/TRBV12-4 CASSLSLPSEPQHF TGTGCCAGCAGTTTAAGTCTACCATCAGAGCCCCAGCATTTT
TRBJ2-7 TRBD1 many TRBV5-5 CASSDPGQMGEQYF TGTGCCAGCAGCGATCCGGGACAGATGGGAGAGCAGTACTTC
TRBJ1-2 - many TRBV6-1 CASRAPGRPYGYTF TGTGCCAGCAGGGCCCCCGGCAGACCCTATGGCTACACCTTC
TRBJ1-1 - few TRBV7-3 CASSLVASEASF TGTGCCAGCAGCTTAGTAGCTAGCGAAGCTTCCTTT
TRBJ2-3 TRBD2 - TRBV12-3/TRBV12-4 CASSKLTSGTDTQYF TGTGCCAGCAGTAAGCTGACTAGCGGCACAGATACGCAGTATTTT
TRBJ2-5 - many TRBV11-2 CASSPGLFQETQYF TGTGCCAGCAGCCCGGGACTGTTCCAAGAGACCCAGTACTTC
TRBJ2-5 TRBD1 few TRBV24-1 CATSDQGTAREETQYF TGTGCCACCAGTGATCAAGGGACAGCACGAGAGGAGACCCAGTACTTC
TRBJ1-1 - many TRBV20-1 CSAYRLGTEAFF TGCAGTGCTTACCGATTGGGCACTGAAGCTTTCTTT
TRBJ1-1 TRBD1 few TRBV19 CASSSRDRGLYTEAFF TGTGCCAGTAGTTCTCGGGACAGGGGGCTGTACACTGAAGCTTTCTTT
TRBJ1-6 - few TRBV20-1 CSASPPSGLHSPLHF TGCAGTGCTAGCCCACCGAGTGGCCTTCATTCACCCCTCCACTTT
TRBJ1-5 TRBD1 - TRBV12-3/TRBV12-4 CASSLGQHNQPQHF TGTGCCAGCAGTTTGGGACAGCACAATCAGCCCCAGCATTTT
TRBJ2-3 - - TRBV9 CASSPRQGLFTDTQYF TGTGCCAGCAGCCCCCGACAGGGACTATTCACAGATACGCAGTATTTT
TRBJ1-4 - - TRBV2 CASSASLPGINEKLFF TGTGCCAGCAGTGCTAGTCTCCCGGGGATAAATGAAAAACTGTTTTTT
TRBJ2-1 - - TRBV19 CASSATGFSNEQFF TGTGCCAGTAGCGCGACAGGCTTCTCCAATGAGCAGTTCTTC
TRBJ2-2 - many TRBV5-1 CASSFDRPNTGELFF TGCGCCAGCAGCTTTGACAGGCCGAACACCGGGGAGCTGTTTTTT
TRBJ1-6 TRBD1 - TRBV27 CASHPWDRDSPLHF TGTGCCAGCCACCCCTGGGACAGAGATTCACCCCTCCACTTT
TRBJ2-5 - many TRBV7-9 CASFGTVEETQYF TGTGCCAGCTTCGGGACTGTCGAAGAGACCCAGTACTTC
TRBJ2-7 TRBD2 - TRBV15 CATASGSSYEQYF TGTGCAACCGCTAGCGGGAGCTCCTACGAGCAGTACTTC
TRBJ2-5 - many TRBV20-1 CSATSVIQETQYF TGCAGTGCTACGTCGGTCATCCAAGAGACCCAGTACTTC